Listed here are 28 T cell receptor beta chains from one sample, sequenced in a study of blood T cell repertoires in COVID-19. Some clones are missing from TCRdb's copy, which holds only in-frame ones; the method was immunoSEQ multiplex PCR. The repertoire holds 200,000 to 250,000 clones, with 89% as singletons. The sample taken for sequencing was peripheral blood. These receptors all stem from a woman between 40 and 50 years old with acute or convalescent COVID-19.

The V and J genes are TRBV5-8 and TRBJ1-4; D call uncertain. CDR3 length: 14 residues. Germline V lookup: CDR1 SGHTS, CDR2 YDEGEE. V dropped 4 bases and J dropped 6 bases, with 13 bases sitting between them. The CDR3 spells CASSPPGRDEKLFF. The DNA for the CDR3 is TGTGCCAGCAGCCCCCCCGGGCGGGATGAAAAACTGTTTTTT.

The rearrangement uses TRBV11-2 and TRBJ2-5; tentative D call: TRBD2 (5 bases). The CDR3 sequence is 14 residues long. CDR1 is SGHAT and CDR2 is FQNNGV in the germline V gene. V shed 1 base and J shed 5 bases, with 11 bases lying between them. The CDR3: CASSLGVSVETQYF. As DNA, the CDR3 is TGTGCCAGCAGCTTAGGAGTTAGCGTCGAGACCCAGTACTTC.

The V call is TRBV2, the J call TRBJ1-3; 11 bases fit TRBD1. Germline V gene lookup returns CDR1 SNHLY and CDR2 FYNNEI. V shed 6 bases, J shed 3 bases, and the junction held 16 bases outside the gene matches. The CDR3 contains 19 residues. The CDR3 coding sequence is TGTGCCAGCAGCCCCCACATAACCGGGACAGGGGGGAATGGAAACACCATATATTTT. Residues: CASSPHITGTGGNGNTIYF.

This chain connects TRBV6-4 to TRBJ2-1, with 7 bases that match TRBD1. Losses at the gene ends were 2 bases for V and 6 bases for J; bases not matched to a gene: 4. Germline lookup yields CDR1 MRHNA and CDR2 SNTAGT. The CDR3 covers 14 residues. CDR3 nucleotide sequence: TGTGCCAGCAGTGACAGGGGGCGATTCAATGAGCAGTTCTTC. Translated: CASSDRGRFNEQFF.

Note on this clone: Sequence at one end of the junction differs from germline and may be a read error. The genes are TRBV5-1 and TRBJ1-2, with D tentatively TRBD1 (6 bases). Germline CDR1 and CDR2: SGHRS and YFSETQ. The CDR3 has 15 residues. The CDR3 loop is CASSLAGGRNYGYTF. The CDR3, as DNA: TGCGCCAGCAGTTTGGCCGGGGGGCGGAACTATGGCTACACCTTC.

The chain carries TRBV18 and TRBJ1-3; maybe TRBD1 (6 bases). Germline V gives CDR1 KGHSH, CDR2 LQKENI. This CDR3 contains 15 residues. V shed 6 bases and J shed 0 bases, with 12 bases lying between them. CDR3: CASSPDRSSGNTIYF. The CDR3 DNA sequence: TGTGCCAGCTCCCCGGACAGATCCTCTGGAAACACCATATATTTT.

J is TRBJ1-1 and V is TRBV5-8, with a weak D call TRBD1 (6 bases). The CDR3 has 16 residues. CDR1 is SGHTS and CDR2 is YDEGEE in the germline V gene. V gave up 1 base and J gave up 1 base, with 14 bases separating them. The CDR3 here is CASSLWSGARNTEAFF. In DNA form, the CDR3 reads TGTGCCAGCAGCTTGTGGTCAGGGGCGCGGAACACTGAAGCTTTCTTT.

V and J are TRBV30 and TRBJ1-2; TRBD1 matches at 8 bases. Germline CDR1 is GTSNPN and CDR2 is SVGIG (reference sequence). The V and J ends lost 1 base and 2 bases, in that order; junction bases with no gene match: 6. The CDR3 runs to 15 residues. The chain's CDR3 is CAWSDGQGPNYGYTF. The CDR3 DNA follows: TGTGCCTGGAGTGACGGACAGGGCCCCAACTATGGCTACACCTTC.

The genes are TRBV19 and TRBJ2-1, with 11 bases lining up with TRBD2. CDR1 LNHDA and CDR2 SQIVND come from the germline V gene (reference sequence). J was trimmed by 2 bases and V by 3 bases; bases with no gene match: 12. This CDR3 contains 19 residues. CDR3 DNA sequence: TGTGCCAGTAGTATCTCCAGTTCTAGCGGGGGGTTTACCTACAATGAGCAGTTCTTC. Protein: CASSISSSSGGFTYNEQFF.

CDR3 loop: CASSPSTGTVGEQYV. The CDR3 DNA is TGTGCCAGTAGTCCAAGTACTGGGACAGTAGGTGAGCAGTACGTC. J is TRBJ2-7 and V is TRBV19; 7 positions agree with TRBD1. The CDR3 covers 15 residues. The V gene's germline CDR1 is LNHDA and CDR2 SQIVND (reference sequence). Unmatched junction bases numbered 14, after V lost 5 bases and J lost 7 bases.

V is TRBV2 and J is TRBJ2-3; tentatively, D is TRBD2 (7 bases). Trimming took off 7 bases at V and 6 bases at J, with 17 bases between the two ends. The CDR3 length is 14 residues. The germline gives CDR1 SNHLY, CDR2 FYNNEI. The CDR3: CASTAGALPDTQYF. The DNA of the CDR3 is TGTGCCAGCACCGCGGGGGCCCTTCCGGATACGCAGTATTTT.

The CDR3 bases are TGTGCCAGCAGCTTAGGAATGGCGGGGGCCGGAGAGACCCAGTACTTC. Translated: CASSLGMAGAGETQYF. V is TRBV7-2 and J is TRBJ2-5; a weak D match, TRBD2 (7 bases). Germline CDR1 reads SGHTA; CDR2 reads FQGNSA. V lost 1 base, J lost 4 bases, and 16 bases lay in between. There are 16 residues in the CDR3. Filled out from reference TRBV7-2 and TRBJ2-5, the complete variable domain reads GAGVSQSPSNKVTEKGKDVELRCDPISGHTALYWYRQSLGQGLEFLIYFQGNSAPDKSGLPSDRFSAERTGGSVSTLTIQRTQQEDSAVYLCASSLGMAGAGETQYFGPGTRLLVL.

The gene calls are TRBV30 and TRBJ1-1; D remains unclear. Trimming pared 3 bases from V and 0 bases from J, leaving 14 bases between. Germline CDR1 reads GTSNPN; CDR2 reads SVGIG (reference sequence). The CDR3 runs to 15 residues. CDR3 sequence: CAWSLPQRLNTEAFF. DNA of the CDR3: TGTGCCTGGAGCCTCCCTCAGCGCTTGAACACTGAAGCTTTCTTT.

The chain uses TRBV4-1 and TRBJ2-3, with 9 bases identical to TRBD1. V was clipped by 1 base and J by 3 bases; unmatched bases: 8. CDR3 length equals 17 residues. Germline-derived CDR1 and CDR2 are MGHRA and YSYEKL. The CDR3 DNA reads as TGCGCCAGCAGCCAAGTGCCTAAGACAGGGGGGACAGATACGCAGTATTTT. It yields the protein CASSQVPKTGGTDTQYF.

Only one count was recorded for this clone. The rearrangement links TRBV4-1 to TRBJ2-3, with TRBD2 identical over 16 bases. The V gene's germline CDR1 is MGHRA and CDR2 YSYEKL. V gave up 0 bases and J gave up 1 base; unmatched junction bases: 7. The length of the CDR3 is 20 residues. CDR3 in amino acids: CASSQDLGLAGGQGTDTQYF. The DNA of the CDR3 is TGCGCCAGCAGCCAAGATCTGGGACTAGCGGGGGGGCAGGGCACAGATACGCAGTATTTT.

The chain employs TRBV6-1 and TRBJ1-3; D unresolved. V dropped 2 bases and J dropped 0 bases, with 5 bases sitting between them. This CDR3 comprises 14 residues. The germline V gene has CDR1 MNHNS and CDR2 SASEGT. CDR3 nucleotide sequence: TGTGCCAGCAGTGAACCCATCTCTGGAAACACCATATATTTT. Residues: CASSEPISGNTIYF.

This clone was detected only a few times. The chain links TRBV6-4 to TRBJ1-1, with D maybe TRBD1 (5 bases). In germline, CDR1 is MRHNA, CDR2 SNTAGT. Trimming took 0 bases from V and 9 from J, leaving 14 bases between them. The CDR3 has 14 amino acids. DNA for the CDR3: TGTGCCAGCAGTGACTCCCCCGACAGTGGACAAGCTTTCTTT. It yields the protein CASSDSPDSGQAFF.

The rearrangement uses TRBV12-5 and TRBJ2-6; D may be TRBD1 (5 bases). V dropped 0 bases and J dropped 0 bases, with 18 bases sitting between them. Germline V gives CDR1 LGHNT, CDR2 FRNRAP. The CDR3 loop spans 20 amino acids. The CDR3 here is CASGLVGFVRAISGANVLTF. CDR3 DNA: TGTGCTAGTGGTTTGGTAGGCTTTGTCAGGGCTATCTCTGGGGCCAACGTCCTGACTTTC.

This clone was observed once. The gene calls are TRBV5-4 and TRBJ1-1, with D uncertain. CDR1 and CDR2 (germline): SGHNT, YYREEE (reference sequence). V was pared by 1 base and J by 1 base, with 8 bases between. CDR3 length equals 14 residues. CDR3 in DNA: TGTGCCAGCAGCTTGAAAAACAGGAACACTGAAGCTTTCTTT. Translated: CASSLKNRNTEAFF.

V is TRBV6-5 and J is TRBJ1-1; 9 positions match TRBD1. Unmatched junction bases numbered 4, after V lost 6 bases and J lost 8 bases. CDR1 and CDR2 (germline): MNHEY, SVGAGI. This CDR3 is built from 12 residues. In DNA, the CDR3 is TGTGCCAGCAGCCCACAGGGGGCGGAAGCTTTCTTT. It specifies CASSPQGAEAFF.

The genes are TRBV4-2 and TRBJ1-2, with D unresolved. The germline V gene encodes CDR1 LGHNA and CDR2 YNFKEQ. The CDR3 is 16 amino acids. The ends were cut back, 0 bases at V and 3 bases at J, with 14 bases in the middle. CDR3 sequence (DNA): TGTGCCAGCAGCCAAGATTTGGCATTCCCCTACTATGGCTACACCTTC. Translating gives CASSQDLAFPYYGYTF.

The DNA of the CDR3 is TGCGCCAGCAGCTCGGTCCTCGGGACAGGGTTCATGAACACTGAAGCTTTCTTT. The encoded protein is CASSSVLGTGFMNTEAFF. This chain joins TRBV5-1 and TRBJ1-1; 9 positions match TRBD1. This CDR3 spans 18 amino acids. Germline loops: CDR1 SGHRS, CDR2 YFSETQ. J was trimmed by 0 bases and V by 3 bases; bases with no gene match: 12.

This rearrangement joins TRBV6-2 or TRBV6-3 to TRBJ1-6; TRBD1 is a possible D gene (6 bases). Germline CDR1 MNHEY, CDR2 SVGEGT. The CDR3 loop spans 11 amino acids. The V gene lost 4 bases and the J gene lost 19 bases, with 14 bases spanning the gap. The DNA of the CDR3 is TGTGCCAGCAGTTTCCCCGGGGACACTCACTTT. This sequence encodes CASSFPGDTHF.

The chain combines TRBV27 with TRBJ1-1; D is possibly TRBD1 (5 bases). This CDR3 region has 17 residues. Germline CDR1 and CDR2: MNHEY and SMNVEV (reference sequence). Trimming took 0 bases from V and 3 from J, leaving 17 bases between them. The CDR3 DNA reads TGTGCCAGCAGTTTATCGGGGGGGACGGGGATGCACACTGAAGCTTTCTTT. Its translation is CASSLSGGTGMHTEAFF.

V usage is TRBV29-1 and J usage is TRBJ1-6, with TRBD1 matching over 7 bases. Germline V lookup: CDR1 SQVTM, CDR2 ANQGSEA. J gave up 7 bases and V 4 bases, and 10 bases lay outside the gene matches. CDR3 length: 15 amino acids. DNA of the CDR3: TGCAGCGTTGCCCTCCGCCAGGGGGACAATTCACCCCTCCACTTT. It is translated as CSVALRQGDNSPLHF.

This clone appeared once. The genes are TRBV6-5 and TRBJ1-4; 8 bases align to TRBD1. Trimming at V came to 4 bases and at J to 8 bases, leaving 12 bases not matched to a gene. CDR3 size: 16 residues. CDR1 and CDR2 from the germline V gene are MNHEY and SVGAGI. CDR3 protein: CASSSPIDRGEEKLFF. CDR3 in DNA: TGTGCCAGCAGTTCCCCGATCGACAGGGGAGAAGAAAAACTGTTTTTT.

This chain's CDR3 is CAIRDFSGANVLTF. The CDR3 DNA reads TGTGCCATCAGGGACTTCTCTGGGGCCAACGTCCTGACTTTC. V and J are TRBV10-3 and TRBJ2-6, with a weak D call TRBD2 (5 bases). The V end lost 6 bases, the J end lost 0 bases, and 6 bases lay between the germline ends. The CDR3 covers 14 residues. The germline CDR1 and CDR2 sequences are ENHRY and SYGVKD.

This clone has only one observation. V gene TRBV3-1 (or the pseudogene TRBV3-2) combines with J gene TRBJ2-5; 7 nucleotides align to TRBD2. The germline gives CDR1 LGHDT, CDR2 YNNKEL (reference sequence). This CDR3 has 16 residues. J gave up 2 bases and V 2 bases, and 8 bases lay outside the gene matches. In DNA, the CDR3 is TGTGCCAGCAGCCAATCCTCCGGGACTACACAAGAGACCCAGTACTTC. It codes for CASSQSSGTTQETQYF.